Listed below are T cell receptor beta chains from one sample, sequenced in a study of T cell repertoires in cytomegalovirus infection. TCRdb used MiXCR to reprocess the reads, holding one entry per CDR3 protein. The profile shows about 180,000 distinct CDR3 sequences, about a sixth of them singletons. The sample was CD8+ T cells from PBMCs. All receptors come from a human donor in good health (CMV status not recorded). Some clones in this sample may be carry-over from other donors' samples. The CDR3 runs from the conserved cysteine through the conserved F or W.

J gene: TRBJ2-1; V gene: TRBV6-2/TRBV6-3; CDR3 protein: CASSLTTGTWGNEQFF
J gene: TRBJ2-5; V gene: TRBV28; CDR3 protein: CASSPLLGTVQTQYF
J gene: TRBJ2-2; V gene: TRBV20-1; CDR3 protein: CSARSGFPKDTGELFF
J gene: TRBJ1-2; V gene: TRBV29-1; CDR3 protein: CSVQDRENYGYTF
J gene: TRBJ1-2; V gene: TRBV28; CDR3 protein: CASSRDSGFGYTF
J gene: TRBJ1-4; V gene: TRBV2; CDR3 protein: CASWAGAEKLFF
J gene: TRBJ1-1; V gene: TRBV4-3; CDR3 protein: CASSQASTNTEAFF
J gene: TRBJ2-5; V gene: TRBV11-2; CDR3 protein: CASSLAWAGYQETQYF
J gene: TRBJ1-2; V gene: TRBV7-2; CDR3 protein: CASSLGQGGFLGYTF
J gene: TRBJ2-7; V gene: TRBV7-6; CDR3 protein: CASSRTGSHEQYF
J gene: TRBJ1-2; V gene: TRBV19; CDR3 protein: CASSPRVWYIYGYTF
J gene: TRBJ2-7; V gene: TRBV5-6; CDR3 protein: CASSWSDSHEQYF
J gene: TRBJ2-7; V gene: TRBV7-8; CDR3 protein: CASSLLQGTYEQYF
J gene: TRBJ1-2; V gene: TRBV28; CDR3 protein: CASSAGPEANYGYTF
J gene: TRBJ2-7; V gene: TRBV7-9; CDR3 protein: CASSSGLAGGTEQYF
J gene: TRBJ1-1; V gene: TRBV9; CDR3 protein: CASSPQGTGTEAFF
J gene: TRBJ2-3; V gene: TRBV7-3; CDR3 protein: CASSPSGGVTDTQYF
J gene: TRBJ2-1; V gene: TRBV28; CDR3 protein: CASSFPLEGLSYNEQFF
J gene: TRBJ1-2; V gene: TRBV12-3/TRBV12-4; CDR3 protein: CASSYGQGADGYTF
J gene: TRBJ2-7; V gene: TRBV7-2; CDR3 protein: CASSLVQGPYEQYF
J gene: TRBJ2-7; V gene: TRBV6-2/TRBV6-3; CDR3 protein: CASSYVHFNEQYF